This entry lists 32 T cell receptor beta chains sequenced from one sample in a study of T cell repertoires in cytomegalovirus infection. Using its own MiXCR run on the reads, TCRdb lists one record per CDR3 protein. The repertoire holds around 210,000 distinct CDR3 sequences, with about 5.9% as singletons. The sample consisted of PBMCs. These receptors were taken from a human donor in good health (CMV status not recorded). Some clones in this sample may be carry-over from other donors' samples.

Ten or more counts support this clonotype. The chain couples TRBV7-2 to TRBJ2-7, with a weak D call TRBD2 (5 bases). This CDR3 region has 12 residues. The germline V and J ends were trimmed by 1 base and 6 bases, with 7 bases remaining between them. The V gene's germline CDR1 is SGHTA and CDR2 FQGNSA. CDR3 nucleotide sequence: TGTGCCAGCAGCTTAGGAGGGATCGAGCAGTACTTC. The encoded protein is CASSLGGIEQYF.

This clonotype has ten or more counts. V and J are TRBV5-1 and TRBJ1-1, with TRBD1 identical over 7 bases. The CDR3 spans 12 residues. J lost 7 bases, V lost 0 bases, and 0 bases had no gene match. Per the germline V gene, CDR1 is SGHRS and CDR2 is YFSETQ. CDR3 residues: CASSLGQGEAFF. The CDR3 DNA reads TGCGCCAGCAGCTTGGGACAGGGTGAAGCTTTCTTT.

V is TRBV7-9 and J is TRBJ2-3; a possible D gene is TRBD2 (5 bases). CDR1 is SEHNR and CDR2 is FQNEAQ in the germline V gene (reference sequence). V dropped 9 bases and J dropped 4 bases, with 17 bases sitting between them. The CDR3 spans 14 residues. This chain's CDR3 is CARGWAGASDTQYF. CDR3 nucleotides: TGTGCCAGAGGCTGGGCGGGTGCTTCAGATACGCAGTATTTT.

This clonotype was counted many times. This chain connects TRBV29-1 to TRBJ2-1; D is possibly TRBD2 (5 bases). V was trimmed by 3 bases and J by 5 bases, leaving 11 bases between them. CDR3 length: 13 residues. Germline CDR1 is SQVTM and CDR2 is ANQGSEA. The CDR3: CSVDRSGNNEQFF. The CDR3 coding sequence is TGCAGCGTTGATCGGTCGGGGAACAATGAGCAGTTCTTC.

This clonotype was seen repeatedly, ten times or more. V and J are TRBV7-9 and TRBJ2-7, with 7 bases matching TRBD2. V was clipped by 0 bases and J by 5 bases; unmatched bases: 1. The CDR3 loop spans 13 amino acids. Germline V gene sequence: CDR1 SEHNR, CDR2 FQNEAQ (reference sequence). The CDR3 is CASSLASGNEQYF. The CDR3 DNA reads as TGTGCCAGCAGCTTAGCGAGCGGGAACGAGCAGTACTTC.

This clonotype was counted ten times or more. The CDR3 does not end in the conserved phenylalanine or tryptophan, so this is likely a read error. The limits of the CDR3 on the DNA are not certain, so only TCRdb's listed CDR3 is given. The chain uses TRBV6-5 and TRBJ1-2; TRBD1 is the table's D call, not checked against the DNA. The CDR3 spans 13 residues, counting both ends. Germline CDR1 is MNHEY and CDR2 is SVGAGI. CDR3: CASSYDGGEGAKY.

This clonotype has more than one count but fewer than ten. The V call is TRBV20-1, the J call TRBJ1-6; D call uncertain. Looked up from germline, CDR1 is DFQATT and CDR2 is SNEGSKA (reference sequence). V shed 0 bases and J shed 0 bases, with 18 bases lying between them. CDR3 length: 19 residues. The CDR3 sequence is CSARDPNRTPHSYNSPLHF. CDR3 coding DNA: TGCAGTGCTAGAGATCCCAATCGGACTCCCCACTCCTATAATTCACCCCTCCACTTT.

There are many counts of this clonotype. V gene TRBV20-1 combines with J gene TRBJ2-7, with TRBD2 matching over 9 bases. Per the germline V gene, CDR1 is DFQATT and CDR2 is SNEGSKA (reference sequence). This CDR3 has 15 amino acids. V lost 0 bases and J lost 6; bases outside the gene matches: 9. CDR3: CSARDIAGAAGEQYF. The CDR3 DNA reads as TGCAGTGCTAGAGACATAGCGGGGGCCGCGGGCGAGCAGTACTTC.

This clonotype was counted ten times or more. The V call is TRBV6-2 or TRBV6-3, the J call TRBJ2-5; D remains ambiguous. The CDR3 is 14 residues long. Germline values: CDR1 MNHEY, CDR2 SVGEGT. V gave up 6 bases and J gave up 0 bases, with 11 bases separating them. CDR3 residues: CASSSPWNQETQYF. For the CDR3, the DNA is TGTGCCAGCAGCTCGCCTTGGAACCAAGAGACCCAGTACTTC.

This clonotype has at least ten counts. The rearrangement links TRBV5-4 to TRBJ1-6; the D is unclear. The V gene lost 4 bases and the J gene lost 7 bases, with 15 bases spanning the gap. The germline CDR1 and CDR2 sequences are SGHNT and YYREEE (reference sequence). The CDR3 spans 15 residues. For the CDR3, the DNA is TGTGCCAGCAGCGACGGGTCTGCTCCAAATTCACCCCTCCACTTT. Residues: CASSDGSAPNSPLHF.

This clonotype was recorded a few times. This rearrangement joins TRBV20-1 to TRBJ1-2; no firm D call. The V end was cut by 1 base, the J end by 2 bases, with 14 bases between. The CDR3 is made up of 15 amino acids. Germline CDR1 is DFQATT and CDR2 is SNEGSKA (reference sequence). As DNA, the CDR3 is TGCAGTGCTAGAGTGAGTGGAGTTCCAAACTATGGCTACACCTTC. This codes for CSARVSGVPNYGYTF.

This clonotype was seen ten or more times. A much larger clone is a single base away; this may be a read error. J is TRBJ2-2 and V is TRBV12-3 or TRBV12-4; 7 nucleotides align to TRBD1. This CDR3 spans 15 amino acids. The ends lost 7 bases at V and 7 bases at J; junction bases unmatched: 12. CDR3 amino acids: CASNHRGVRVGELFF. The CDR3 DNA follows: TGTGCCAGCAATCACAGGGGTGTTCGGGTCGGGGAGCTGTTTTTT.

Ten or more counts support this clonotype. The CDR3: CSALPGTGSNNGYTF. The CDR3 nucleotides read TGCAGTGCTTTACCCGGGACAGGGAGTAATAATGGCTACACCTTC. The chain links TRBV20-1 to TRBJ1-2; TRBD1 matches 9 bases. Germline V gene sequence: CDR1 DFQATT, CDR2 SNEGSKA (reference sequence). Trimming removed 5 bases from V and 6 bases from J; junction bases left unmatched: 13. This CDR3 has 15 amino acids.

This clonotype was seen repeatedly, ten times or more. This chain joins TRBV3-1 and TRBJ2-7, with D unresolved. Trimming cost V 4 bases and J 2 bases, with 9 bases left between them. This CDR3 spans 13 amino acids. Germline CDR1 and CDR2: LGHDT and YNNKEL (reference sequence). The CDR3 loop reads CASSPGWTYEQYF. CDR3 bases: TGTGCCAGCAGCCCAGGTTGGACCTACGAGCAGTACTTC.

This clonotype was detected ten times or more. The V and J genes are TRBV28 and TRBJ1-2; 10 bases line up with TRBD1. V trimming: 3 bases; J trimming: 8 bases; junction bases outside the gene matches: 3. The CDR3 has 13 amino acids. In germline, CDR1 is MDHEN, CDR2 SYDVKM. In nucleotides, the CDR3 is TGTGCCAGCAGTTTCGGACAGGGGGACGGCTACACCTTC. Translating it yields CASSFGQGDGYTF.

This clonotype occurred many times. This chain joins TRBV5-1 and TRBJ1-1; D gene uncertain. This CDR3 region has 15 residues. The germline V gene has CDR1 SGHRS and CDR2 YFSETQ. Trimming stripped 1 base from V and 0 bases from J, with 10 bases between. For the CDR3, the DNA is TGCGCCAGCAGCTTGTTAGGGATGATGAACACTGAAGCTTTCTTT. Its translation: CASSLLGMMNTEAFF.

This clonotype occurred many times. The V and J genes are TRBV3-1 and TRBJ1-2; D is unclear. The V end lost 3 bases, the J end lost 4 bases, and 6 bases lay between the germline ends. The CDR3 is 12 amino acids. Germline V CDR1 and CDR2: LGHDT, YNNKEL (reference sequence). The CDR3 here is CASSQAGYGYTF. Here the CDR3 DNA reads TGTGCCAGCAGCCAGGCGGGCTATGGCTACACCTTC.

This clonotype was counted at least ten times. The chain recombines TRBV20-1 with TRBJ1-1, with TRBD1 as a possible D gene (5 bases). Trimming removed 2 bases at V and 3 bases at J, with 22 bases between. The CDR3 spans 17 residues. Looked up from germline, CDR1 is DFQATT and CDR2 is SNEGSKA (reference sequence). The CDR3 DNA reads TGCAGTGCTAGAATTTCGCGGGACGGAGGAAGCTACACTGAAGCTTTCTTT. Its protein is CSARISRDGGSYTEAFF.

This CDR3 reads CASKLRQGTSTDTQYF. CDR3 nucleotide sequence: TGTGCCAGCAAATTGCGACAGGGAACCTCCACAGATACGCAGTATTTT. This rearrangement joins TRBV11-2 to TRBJ2-3; TRBD1 matches at 7 bases. The CDR3 totals 16 residues. With V trimmed by 7 bases and J by 2 bases, 12 bases remained unmatched. CDR1 SGHAT and CDR2 FQNNGV come from the germline V gene.

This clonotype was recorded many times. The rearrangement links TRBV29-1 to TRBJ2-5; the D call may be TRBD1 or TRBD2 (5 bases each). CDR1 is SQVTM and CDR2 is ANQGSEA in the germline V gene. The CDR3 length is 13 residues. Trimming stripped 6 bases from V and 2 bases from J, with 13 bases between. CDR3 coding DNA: TGCAGCGTCCCGGGACCGGCACAAGAGACCCAGTACTTC. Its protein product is CSVPGPAQETQYF.

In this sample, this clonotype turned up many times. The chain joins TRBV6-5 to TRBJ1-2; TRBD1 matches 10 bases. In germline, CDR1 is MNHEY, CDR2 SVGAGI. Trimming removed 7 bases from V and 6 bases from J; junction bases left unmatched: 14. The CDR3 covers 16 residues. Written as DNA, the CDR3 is TGTGCCAGCACCCCCAGGGTACGACAGGGGGCGGATGGCTACACCTTC. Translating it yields CASTPRVRQGADGYTF.

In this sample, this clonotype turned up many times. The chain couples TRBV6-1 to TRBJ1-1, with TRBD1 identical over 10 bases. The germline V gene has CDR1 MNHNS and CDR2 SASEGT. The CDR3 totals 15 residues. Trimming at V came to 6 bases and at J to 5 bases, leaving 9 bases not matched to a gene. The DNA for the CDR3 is TGTGCCAGCAGCAAACCTACGGGACAGGGGACTGAAGCTTTCTTT. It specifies CASSKPTGQGTEAFF.

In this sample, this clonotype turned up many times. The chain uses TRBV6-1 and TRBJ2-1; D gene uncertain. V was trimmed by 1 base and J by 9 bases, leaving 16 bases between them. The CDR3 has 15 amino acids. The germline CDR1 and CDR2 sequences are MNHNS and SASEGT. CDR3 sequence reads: CASSEGPAFPPEQFF. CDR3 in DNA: TGTGCCAGCAGTGAAGGTCCTGCTTTTCCCCCTGAGCAGTTCTTC.

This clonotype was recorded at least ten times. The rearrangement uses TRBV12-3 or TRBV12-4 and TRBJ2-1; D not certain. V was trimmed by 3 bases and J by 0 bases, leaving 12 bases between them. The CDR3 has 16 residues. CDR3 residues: CASSFRRRSSYNEQFF. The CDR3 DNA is TGTGCCAGCAGTTTCAGGCGGCGGAGCTCCTACAATGAGCAGTTCTTC.

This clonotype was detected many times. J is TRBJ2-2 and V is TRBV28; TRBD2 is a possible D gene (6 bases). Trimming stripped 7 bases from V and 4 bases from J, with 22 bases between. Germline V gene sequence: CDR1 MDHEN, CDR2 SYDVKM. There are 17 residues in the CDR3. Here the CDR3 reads CASTESGRTTGTGELFF. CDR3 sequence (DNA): TGTGCCAGCACTGAATCCGGGAGAACAACCGGCACCGGGGAGCTGTTTTTT.

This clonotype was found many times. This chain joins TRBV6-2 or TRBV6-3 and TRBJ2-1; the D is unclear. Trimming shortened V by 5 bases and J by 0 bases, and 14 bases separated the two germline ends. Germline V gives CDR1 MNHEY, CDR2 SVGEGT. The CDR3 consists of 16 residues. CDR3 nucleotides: TGTGCCAGCAGTCCCTTGAAGAGGAGCTCCTACAATGAGCAGTTCTTC. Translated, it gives CASSPLKRSSYNEQFF.

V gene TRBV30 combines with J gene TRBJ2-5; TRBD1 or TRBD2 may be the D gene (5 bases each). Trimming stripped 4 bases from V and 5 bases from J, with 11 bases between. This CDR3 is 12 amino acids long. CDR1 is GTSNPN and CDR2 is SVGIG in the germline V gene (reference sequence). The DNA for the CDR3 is TGTGCCTGGACACCGGGGCGGGAGACCCAGTACTTC. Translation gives CAWTPGRETQYF.

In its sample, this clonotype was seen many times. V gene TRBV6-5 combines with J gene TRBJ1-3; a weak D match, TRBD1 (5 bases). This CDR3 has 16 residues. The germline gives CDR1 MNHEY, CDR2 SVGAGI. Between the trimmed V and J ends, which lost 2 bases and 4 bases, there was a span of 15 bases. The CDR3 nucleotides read TGTGCCAGCAGTTACCGCTCGGGGGGGAGAGGAAACACCATATATTTT. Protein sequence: CASSYRSGGRGNTIYF.

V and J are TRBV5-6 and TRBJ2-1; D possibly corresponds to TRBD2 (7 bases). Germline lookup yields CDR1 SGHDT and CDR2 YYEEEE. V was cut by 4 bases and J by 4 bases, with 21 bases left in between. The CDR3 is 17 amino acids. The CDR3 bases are TGTGCCAGCAGCCCCTCGACTAACGGGGGGCGATACAATGAGCAGTTCTTC. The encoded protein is CASSPSTNGGRYNEQFF.

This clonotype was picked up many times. This CDR3 reads CASSLSTGPGGYGYTF. DNA of the CDR3: TGTGCCAGCAGCTTATCGACAGGACCGGGGGGCTATGGCTACACCTTC. J is TRBJ1-2 and V is TRBV7-9, with D possibly matching TRBD1 (6 bases). V was clipped by 2 bases and J by 4 bases, with 17 bases between them. The CDR3 sequence is 16 residues long. CDR1 and CDR2 from the germline V gene are SEHNR and FQNEAQ (reference sequence).

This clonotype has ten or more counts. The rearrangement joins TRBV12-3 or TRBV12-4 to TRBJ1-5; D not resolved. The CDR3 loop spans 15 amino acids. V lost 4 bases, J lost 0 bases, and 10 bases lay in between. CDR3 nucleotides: TGTGCCAGCAGTTACCGTCAGTATAGCAATCAGCCCCAGCATTTT. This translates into CASSYRQYSNQPQHF.

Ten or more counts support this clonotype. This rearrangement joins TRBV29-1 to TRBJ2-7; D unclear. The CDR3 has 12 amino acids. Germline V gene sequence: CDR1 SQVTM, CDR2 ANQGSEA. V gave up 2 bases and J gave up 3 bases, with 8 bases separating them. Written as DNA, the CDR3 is TGCAGCGTTGAATTGCCAGGCTACGAGCAGTACTTC. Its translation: CSVELPGYEQYF.